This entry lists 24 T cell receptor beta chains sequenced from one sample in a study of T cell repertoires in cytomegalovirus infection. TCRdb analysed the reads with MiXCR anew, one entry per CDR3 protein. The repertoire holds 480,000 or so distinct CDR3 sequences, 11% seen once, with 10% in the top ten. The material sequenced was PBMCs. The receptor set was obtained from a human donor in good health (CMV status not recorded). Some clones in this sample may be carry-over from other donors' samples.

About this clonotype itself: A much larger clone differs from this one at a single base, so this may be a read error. CDR3 amino acids: CASRSSYNEQFF. The CDR3 DNA reads as TGTGCCAGCAGGAGCTCCTACAATGAGCAGTTCTTC. This chain connects TRBV6-2 or TRBV6-3 to TRBJ2-1, with unresolved D. V lost 6 bases and J lost 0, with 3 bases in between. Germline lookup yields CDR1 MNHEY and CDR2 SVGEGT. CDR3 length: 12 residues.

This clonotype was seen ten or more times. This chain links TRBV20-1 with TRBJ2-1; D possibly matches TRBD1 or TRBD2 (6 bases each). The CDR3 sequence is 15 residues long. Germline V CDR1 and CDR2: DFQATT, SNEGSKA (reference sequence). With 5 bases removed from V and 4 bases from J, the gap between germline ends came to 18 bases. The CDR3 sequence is CSAPMGASVYNEQFF. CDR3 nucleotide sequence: TGCAGTGCTCCTATGGGGGCTAGCGTTTACAATGAGCAGTTCTTC.

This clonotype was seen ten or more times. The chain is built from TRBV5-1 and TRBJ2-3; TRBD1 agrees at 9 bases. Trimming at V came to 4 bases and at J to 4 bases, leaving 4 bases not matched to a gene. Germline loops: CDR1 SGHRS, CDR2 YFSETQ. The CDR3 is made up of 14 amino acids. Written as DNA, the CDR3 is TGCGCCAGCAGCGGACAGGGGAGAGCAGATACGCAGTATTTT. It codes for CASSGQGRADTQYF. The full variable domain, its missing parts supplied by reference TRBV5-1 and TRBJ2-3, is KAGVTQTPRYLIKTRGQQVTLSCSPISGHRSVSWYQQTPGQGLQFLFEYFSETQRNKGNFPGRFSGRQFSNSRSEMNVSTLELGDSALYLCASSGQGRADTQYFGPGTRLTVL.

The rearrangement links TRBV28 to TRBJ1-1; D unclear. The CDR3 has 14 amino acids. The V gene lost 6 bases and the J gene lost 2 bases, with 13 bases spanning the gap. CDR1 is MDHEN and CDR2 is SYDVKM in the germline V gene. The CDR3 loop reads CASSGNGFNTEAFF. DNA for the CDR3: TGTGCCAGCAGCGGGAATGGGTTTAACACTGAAGCTTTCTTT.

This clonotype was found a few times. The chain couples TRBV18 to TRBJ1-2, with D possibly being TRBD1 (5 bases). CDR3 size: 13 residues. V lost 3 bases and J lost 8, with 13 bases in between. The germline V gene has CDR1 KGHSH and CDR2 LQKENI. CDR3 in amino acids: CASSPLGDDGYTF. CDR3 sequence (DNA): TGTGCCAGCTCACCTTTGGGGGATGACGGCTACACCTTC.

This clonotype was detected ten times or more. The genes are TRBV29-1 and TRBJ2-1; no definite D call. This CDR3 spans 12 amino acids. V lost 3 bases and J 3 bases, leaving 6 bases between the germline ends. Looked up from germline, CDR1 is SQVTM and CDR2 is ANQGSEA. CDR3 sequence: CSVEVRYNEQFF. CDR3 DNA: TGCAGCGTTGAGGTACGCTACAATGAGCAGTTCTTC.

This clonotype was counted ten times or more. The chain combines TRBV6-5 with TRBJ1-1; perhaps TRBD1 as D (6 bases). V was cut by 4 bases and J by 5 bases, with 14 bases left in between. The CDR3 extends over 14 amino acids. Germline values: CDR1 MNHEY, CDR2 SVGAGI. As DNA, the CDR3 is TGTGCCAGCAGTTTCGAACAGGGAGGGACTGAAGCTTTCTTT. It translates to CASSFEQGGTEAFF.

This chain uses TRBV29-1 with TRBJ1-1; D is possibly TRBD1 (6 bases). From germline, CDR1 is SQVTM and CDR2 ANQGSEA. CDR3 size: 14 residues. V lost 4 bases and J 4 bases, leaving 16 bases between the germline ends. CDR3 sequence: CSVGAGAIGTEAFF. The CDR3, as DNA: TGCAGCGTTGGCGCAGGGGCCATTGGCACTGAAGCTTTCTTT.

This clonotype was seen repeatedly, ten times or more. The CDR3 coding sequence is TGCGCCAGCAGCCAAGCGCGAGATCGGGAGCAGTACTTC. Residues: CASSQARDREQYF. The chain links TRBV4-1 to TRBJ2-7; D not resolved. This CDR3 spans 13 amino acids. Germline loops: CDR1 MGHRA, CDR2 YSYEKL. V was clipped by 1 base and J by 7 bases, with 11 bases between them.

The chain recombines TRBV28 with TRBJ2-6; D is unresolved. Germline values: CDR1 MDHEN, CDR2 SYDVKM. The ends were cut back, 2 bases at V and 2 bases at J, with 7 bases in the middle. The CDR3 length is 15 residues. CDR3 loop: CASSLEWAGANVLTF. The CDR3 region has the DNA TGTGCCAGCAGTTTAGAGTGGGCTGGGGCCAACGTCCTGACTTTC. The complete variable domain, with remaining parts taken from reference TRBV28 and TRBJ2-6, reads DVKVTQSSRYLVKRTGEKVFLECVQDMDHENMFWYRQDPGLGLRLIYFSYDVKMKEKGDIPEGYSVSREKKERFSLILESASTNQTSMYLCASSLEWAGANVLTFGAGSRLTVL.

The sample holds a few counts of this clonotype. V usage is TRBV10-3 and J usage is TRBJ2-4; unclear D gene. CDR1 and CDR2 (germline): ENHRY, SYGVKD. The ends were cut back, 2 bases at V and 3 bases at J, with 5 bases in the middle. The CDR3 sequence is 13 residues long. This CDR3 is CAISETGKNIQYF. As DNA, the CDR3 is TGTGCCATCAGTGAGACCGGCAAAAACATTCAGTACTTC.

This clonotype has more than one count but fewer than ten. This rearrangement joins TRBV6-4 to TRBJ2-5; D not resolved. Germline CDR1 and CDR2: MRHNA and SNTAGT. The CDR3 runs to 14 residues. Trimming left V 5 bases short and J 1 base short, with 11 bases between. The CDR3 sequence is CASSPSPSQETQYF. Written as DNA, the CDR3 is TGTGCCAGCAGTCCCTCCCCAAGCCAAGAGACCCAGTACTTC.

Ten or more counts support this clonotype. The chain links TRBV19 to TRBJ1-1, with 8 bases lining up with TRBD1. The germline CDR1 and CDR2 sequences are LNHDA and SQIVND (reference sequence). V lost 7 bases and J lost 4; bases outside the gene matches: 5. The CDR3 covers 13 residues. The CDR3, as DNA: TGTGCCAGTATAGACAGGGGCGGCACTGAAGCTTTCTTT. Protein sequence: CASIDRGGTEAFF.

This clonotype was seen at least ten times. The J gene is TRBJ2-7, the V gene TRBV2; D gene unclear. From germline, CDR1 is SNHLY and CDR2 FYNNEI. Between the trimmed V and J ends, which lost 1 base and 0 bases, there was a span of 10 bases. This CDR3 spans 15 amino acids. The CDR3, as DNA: TGTGCCAGCAGTGAAGGCAGGCTAAGCTCCTACGAGCAGTACTTC. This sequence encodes CASSEGRLSSYEQYF.

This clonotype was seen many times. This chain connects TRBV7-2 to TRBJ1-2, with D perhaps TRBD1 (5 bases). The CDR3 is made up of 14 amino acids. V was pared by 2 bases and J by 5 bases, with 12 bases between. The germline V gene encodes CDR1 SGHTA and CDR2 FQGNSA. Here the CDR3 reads CASSLQDTGYGYTF. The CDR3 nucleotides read TGTGCCAGCAGCTTACAGGACACCGGTTATGGCTACACCTTC.

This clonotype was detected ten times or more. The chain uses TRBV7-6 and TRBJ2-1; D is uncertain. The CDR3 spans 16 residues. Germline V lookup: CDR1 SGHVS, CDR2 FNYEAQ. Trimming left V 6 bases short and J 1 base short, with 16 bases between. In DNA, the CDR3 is TGTGCCAGCAGTTCTCTAGGGCTCGGTTCCTACAATGAGCAGTTCTTC. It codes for CASSSLGLGSYNEQFF.

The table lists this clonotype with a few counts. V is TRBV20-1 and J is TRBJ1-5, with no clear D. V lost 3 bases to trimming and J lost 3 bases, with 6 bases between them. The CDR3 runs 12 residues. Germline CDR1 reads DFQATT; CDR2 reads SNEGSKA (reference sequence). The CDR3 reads CSASPDNQPQHF. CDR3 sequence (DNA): TGCAGTGCTAGCCCCGACAATCAGCCCCAGCATTTT.

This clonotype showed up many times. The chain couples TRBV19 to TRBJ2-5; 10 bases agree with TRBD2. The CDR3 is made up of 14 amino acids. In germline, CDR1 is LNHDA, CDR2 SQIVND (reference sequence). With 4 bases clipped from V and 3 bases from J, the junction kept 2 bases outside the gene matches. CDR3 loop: CASSTLAGEETQYF. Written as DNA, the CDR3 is TGTGCCAGTAGTACCCTAGCGGGAGAAGAGACCCAGTACTTC.

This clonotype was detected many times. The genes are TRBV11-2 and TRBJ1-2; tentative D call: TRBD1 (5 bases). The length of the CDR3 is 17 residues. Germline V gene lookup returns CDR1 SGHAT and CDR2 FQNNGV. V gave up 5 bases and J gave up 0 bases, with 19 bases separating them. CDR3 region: CASSRGQGGTSNYGYTF. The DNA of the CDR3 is TGTGCCAGCAGCCGAGGGCAGGGAGGAACCTCTAACTATGGCTACACCTTC.

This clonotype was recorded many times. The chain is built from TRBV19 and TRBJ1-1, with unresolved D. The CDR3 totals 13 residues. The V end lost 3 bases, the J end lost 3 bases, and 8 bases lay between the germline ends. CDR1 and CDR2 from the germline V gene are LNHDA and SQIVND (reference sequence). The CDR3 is CASSIQADTEAFF. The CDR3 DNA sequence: TGTGCCAGTAGTATCCAAGCGGACACTGAAGCTTTCTTT. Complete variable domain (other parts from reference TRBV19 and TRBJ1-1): DGGITQSPKYLFRKEGQNVTLSCEQNLNHDAMYWYRQDPGQGLRLIYYSQIVNDFQKGDIAEGYSVSREKKESFPLTVTSAQKNPTAFYLCASSIQADTEAFFGQGTRLTVV.

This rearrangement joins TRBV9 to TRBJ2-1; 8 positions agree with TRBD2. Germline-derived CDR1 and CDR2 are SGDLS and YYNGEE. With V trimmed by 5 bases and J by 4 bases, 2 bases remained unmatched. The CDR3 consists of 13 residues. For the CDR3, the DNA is TGTGCCAGCAGTGCGGGAGGTTACAATGAGCAGTTCTTC. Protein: CASSAGGYNEQFF.

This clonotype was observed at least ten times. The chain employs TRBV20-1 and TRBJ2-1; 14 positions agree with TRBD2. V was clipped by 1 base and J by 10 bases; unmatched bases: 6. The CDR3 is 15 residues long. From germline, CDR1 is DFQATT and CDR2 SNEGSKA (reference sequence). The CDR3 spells CSARGGLAGAPEQFF. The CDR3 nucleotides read TGCAGTGCTAGAGGGGGACTAGCGGGGGCTCCGGAGCAGTTCTTC.

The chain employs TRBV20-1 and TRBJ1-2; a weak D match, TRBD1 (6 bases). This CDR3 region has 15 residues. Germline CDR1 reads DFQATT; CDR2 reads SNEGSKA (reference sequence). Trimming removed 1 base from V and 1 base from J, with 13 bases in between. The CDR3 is CSARGGGAGNYGYTF. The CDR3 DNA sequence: TGCAGTGCTAGAGGGGGGGGGGCCGGTAACTATGGCTACACCTTC.

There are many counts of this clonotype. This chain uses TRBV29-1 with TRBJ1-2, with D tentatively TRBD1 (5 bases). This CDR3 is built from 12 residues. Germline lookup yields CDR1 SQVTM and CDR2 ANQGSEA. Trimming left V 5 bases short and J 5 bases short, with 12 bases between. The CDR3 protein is CSVRTPTYGYTF. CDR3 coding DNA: TGCAGCGTTCGGACACCCACGTATGGCTACACCTTC.